What follows are 28 T cell receptor beta chains derived from one specimen sequenced in a study of response to subunit inactivated influenza vaccine. TCRdb redid the calling of the RT-PCR reads with MiXCR, one entry per CDR3 protein. The sample consists of hundreds of thousands of distinct CDR3 sequences, 15% to 20% of them appearing once. The specimen comprised PBMCs from blood, sampled about 5 days after vaccination. Receptors were obtained from a man aged 50 to 60 who received an inactivated influenza vaccine.

V is TRBV24-1 and J is TRBJ2-3; D gene ambiguous. The V gene lost 6 bases and the J gene lost 6 bases, with 9 bases spanning the gap. This CDR3 contains 12 residues. Germline CDR1 reads KGHDR; CDR2 reads SFDVKD. The CDR3 region has the DNA TGTGCCACCAGTCGGCTGAGCGATACGCAGTATTTT. Translation: CATSRLSDTQYF.

The table lists this clonotype with many counts. V is TRBV20-1 and J is TRBJ2-3; 8 bases are a match to TRBD1. Germline CDR1 DFQATT, CDR2 SNEGSKA (reference sequence). CDR3 size: 14 residues. J was trimmed by 1 base and V by 6 bases; bases with no gene match: 6. The CDR3 nucleotides read TGCAGTGCGATACAGGGGGGAGGCACAGATACGCAGTATTTT. Translating gives CSAIQGGGTDTQYF.

The V and J genes are TRBV29-1 and TRBJ2-3; D is ambiguous. Germline V gene data show CDR1 as SQVTM and CDR2 as ANQGSEA. CDR3 length equals 13 residues. V was cut by 5 bases and J by 6 bases, with 15 bases left in between. The CDR3 sequence: CSVLDPNLDTQYF. The DNA of the CDR3 is TGCAGCGTTTTGGACCCGAACCTGGATACGCAGTATTTT.

This clonotype was seen more than once but under ten times. This sequence joins TRBV2 and TRBJ2-6; D is possibly TRBD1 or TRBD2 (5 bases each). CDR3 length: 15 residues. The V gene lost 4 bases and the J gene lost 4 bases, with 11 bases spanning the gap. Per germline, CDR1 SNHLY and CDR2 FYNNEI. The CDR3 is CASSAEGRGANVLTF. Written as DNA, the CDR3 is TGTGCCAGCAGTGCAGAGGGGCGCGGGGCCAACGTCCTGACTTTC.

The table lists this clonotype with a few counts. This chain connects TRBV20-1 to TRBJ2-1, with D tentatively TRBD2 (7 bases). The CDR3 is made up of 16 amino acids. Between the trimmed V and J ends, which lost 0 bases and 0 bases, there was a span of 12 bases. Germline CDR1 is DFQATT and CDR2 is SNEGSKA (reference sequence). CDR3 coding DNA: TGCAGTGCTAGAGATGGGGGAGGGGGCTCCTACAATGAGCAGTTCTTC. Protein sequence: CSARDGGGGSYNEQFF.

Only a few counts were recorded for this clonotype. The J gene is TRBJ2-7, the V gene TRBV6-2 or TRBV6-3, with 8 bases fitting TRBD2. The CDR3 is made up of 15 amino acids. J gave up 0 bases and V 5 bases, and 6 bases lay outside the gene matches. Per germline, CDR1 MNHEY and CDR2 SVGEGT. The DNA for the CDR3 is TGTGCCAGCAGTCAACAAAGCGGGAGCTCCTACGAGCAGTACTTC. Its translation is CASSQQSGSSYEQYF.

This clonotype was counted only a few times. The chain has TRBV7-2 and TRBJ2-1; either TRBD1 or TRBD2 may fit D (7 bases each). Germline V gene lookup returns CDR1 SGHTA and CDR2 FQGNSA. Trimming took 5 bases from V and 7 from J, leaving 18 bases between them. CDR3 length: 15 amino acids. CDR3: CASSQGGAGVNEQFF. The CDR3 region has the DNA TGTGCCAGCAGCCAGGGGGGGGCGGGGGTAAATGAGCAGTTCTTC. The whole variable domain, filled in from reference TRBV7-2 and TRBJ2-1, reads GAGVSQSPSNKVTEKGKDVELRCDPISGHTALYWYRQSLGQGLEFLIYFQGNSAPDKSGLPSDRFSAERTGGSVSTLTIQRTQQEDSAVYLCASSQGGAGVNEQFFGPGTRLTVL.

This clonotype was picked up many times. The chain recombines TRBV29-1 with TRBJ2-3; TRBD2 aligns across 8 bases. This CDR3 is 14 amino acids long. Germline V CDR1 and CDR2: SQVTM, ANQGSEA. With 7 bases clipped from V and 0 bases from J, the junction kept 6 bases outside the gene matches. CDR3 DNA: TGCAGCGGAACTAGCGGACTTAGCACAGATACGCAGTATTTT. This encodes CSGTSGLSTDTQYF.

The chain links TRBV28 to TRBJ1-6, with D maybe TRBD1 (5 bases). CDR1 MDHEN and CDR2 SYDVKM come from the germline V gene. The CDR3 contains 14 residues. V was shortened by 2 bases and J by 7 bases, with 9 bases between the two germline ends. This CDR3 is CASSLDSQNSPLHF. The CDR3 nucleotides read TGTGCCAGCAGTTTAGACAGCCAAAATTCACCCCTCCACTTT.

The V gene is TRBV5-6, the J gene TRBJ2-3, with 8 bases matching TRBD2. The length of the CDR3 is 16 residues. CDR1 and CDR2 (germline): SGHDT, YYEEEE. The trim removed 5 bases at V and 0 bases at J, leaving 8 bases unmatched. CDR3 DNA: TGTGCCAGCAGACCCAGACTAGCGACTAGCACAGATACGCAGTATTTT. Translating gives CASRPRLATSTDTQYF.

The chain links TRBV7-8 to TRBJ2-2; either TRBD1 or TRBD2 may fit D (5 bases each). Between the trimmed V and J ends, which lost 5 bases and 5 bases, there was a span of 15 bases. This CDR3 has 15 residues. Germline CDR1 and CDR2: SGHVS and FQNEAQ. CDR3 DNA sequence: TGTGCCAGCAGCCGAAGACTCGGGGCAACCGGGGAGCTGTTTTTT. Translated, it gives CASSRRLGATGELFF.

The chain carries TRBV28 and TRBJ2-7; D is perhaps TRBD2 (7 bases). V lost 3 bases and J lost 4, with 22 bases in between. The CDR3 runs to 17 residues. The germline V gene has CDR1 MDHEN and CDR2 SYDVKM. The CDR3 loop is CASSLIPLGGATYEQYF. The CDR3 coding sequence is TGTGCCAGCAGTTTGATTCCCTTGGGGGGGGCCACGTACGAGCAGTACTTC.

J is TRBJ2-1 and V is TRBV4-3, with 8 nucleotides matching TRBD2. The CDR3 has 17 residues. The trim removed 3 bases at V and 9 bases at J, leaving 16 bases unmatched. Per germline, CDR1 LGHNA and CDR2 YSLEER. Here the CDR3 reads CASSQHFASGYLSEQFF. Here the CDR3 DNA reads TGCGCCAGCAGCCAGCACTTTGCTAGCGGGTATTTAAGTGAGCAGTTCTTC.

The chain uses TRBV20-1 and TRBJ2-2; D is possibly TRBD2 (6 bases). Germline V gene lookup returns CDR1 DFQATT and CDR2 SNEGSKA (reference sequence). The CDR3 has 14 residues. Deletions cut 0 bases from V and 5 bases from J, with 10 bases between. Here the CDR3 DNA reads TGCAGTGCTAGAGAGACTAGAAGTACCGGGGAGCTGTTTTTT. This sequence encodes CSARETRSTGELFF.

The sample holds a few counts of this clonotype. The rearrangement joins TRBV20-1 to TRBJ2-3; D is undetermined. CDR1 DFQATT and CDR2 SNEGSKA come from the germline V gene (reference sequence). V dropped 1 base and J dropped 1 base, with 12 bases sitting between them. The CDR3 has 15 residues. The DNA for the CDR3 is TGCAGTGCTAGAGGGACCCTTAAAGGCACAGATACGCAGTATTTT. Its protein product is CSARGTLKGTDTQYF.

This CDR3 is CASSQNSYGYTF. For the CDR3, the DNA is TGCGCCAGCAGTCAGAACTCCTATGGCTACACCTTC. V gene TRBV5-1 combines with J gene TRBJ1-2; D remains unclear. Deletions cut 5 bases from V and 4 bases from J, with 9 bases between. Germline CDR1 reads SGHRS; CDR2 reads YFSETQ. This CDR3 is 12 amino acids long.

The sample holds a few counts of this clonotype. V is TRBV5-1 and J is TRBJ2-3; 9 nucleotides align to TRBD2. In germline, CDR1 is SGHRS, CDR2 YFSETQ. Unmatched junction bases numbered 4, after V lost 5 bases and J lost 3 bases. The CDR3 is 14 residues long. For the CDR3, the DNA is TGCGCCAGCAGTGCGGGGGGGCCTACAGATACGCAGTATTTT. Its protein is CASSAGGPTDTQYF.

DNA for the CDR3: TGTGCCACCAGCAGGGACAGGGTTGGCACAGATACGCAGTATTTT. Amino acid sequence: CATSRDRVGTDTQYF. This chain connects TRBV15 to TRBJ2-3; 8 nucleotides line up with TRBD1. Germline CDR1 is LNHNV and CDR2 is YYDKDF (reference sequence). After removal of 3 bases from V and 1 base from J, the junction contained 3 bases not matched to a gene. The CDR3 has 15 amino acids.

This clonotype has a count of ten or more. The rearrangement links TRBV14 to TRBJ2-1; either TRBD1 or TRBD2 may fit D (6 bases each). The germline V gene has CDR1 SGHDN and CDR2 FVKESK. The V and J ends lost 3 bases and 11 bases respectively, with 8 bases between them. CDR3 length equals 11 residues. CDR3 in amino acids: CASSQGGKQFF. CDR3 nucleotides: TGTGCCAGCAGCCAGGGGGGCAAGCAGTTCTTC. The entire variable domain, with the rest obtained from reference TRBV14 and TRBJ2-1, is as follows: EAGVTQFPSHSVIEKGQTVTLRCDPISGHDNLYWYRRVMGKEIKFLLHFVKESKQDESGMPNNRFLAERTGGTYSTLKVQPAELEDSGVYFCASSQGGKQFFGPGTRLTVL.

The chain couples TRBV7-2 to TRBJ2-7, with D possibly TRBD2 on 5 matching bases. CDR1 is SGHTA, CDR2 FQGNSA, per germline. The V and J ends lost 5 bases and 6 bases respectively, with 14 bases between them. The CDR3 totals 13 residues. CDR3 protein: CASSRVQSGEQYF. As DNA, the CDR3 is TGTGCCAGCAGCCGGGTCCAGAGCGGCGAGCAGTACTTC.

J is TRBJ1-2 and V is TRBV4-3, with a weak D call TRBD1 (5 bases). With 0 bases removed from V and 7 bases from J, the gap between germline ends came to 9 bases. This CDR3 has 13 residues. Germline V lookup: CDR1 LGHNA, CDR2 YSLEER. CDR3: CASSQDTGIGYTF. CDR3 nucleotides: TGCGCCAGCAGCCAAGATACAGGTATTGGCTACACCTTC.

This clonotype was observed a few times. The J gene is TRBJ2-1, the V gene TRBV20-1, with 8 bases matching TRBD1. V trimming: 3 bases; J trimming: 0 bases; junction bases outside the gene matches: 4. The CDR3 totals 15 residues. The V gene's germline CDR1 is DFQATT and CDR2 SNEGSKA (reference sequence). For the CDR3, the DNA is TGCAGTGCTAGTCGGACAGGGAGCTCCTACAATGAGCAGTTCTTC. This gives the protein CSASRTGSSYNEQFF.

The chain links TRBV12-3 or TRBV12-4 to TRBJ2-3; TRBD1 might be the D (6 bases). The germline V and J ends were trimmed by 6 bases and 6 bases, with 16 bases remaining between them. The CDR3 loop spans 14 amino acids. The CDR3 DNA reads as TGTGCCAGCAGGTACAGGGTGTCCGCGGATACGCAGTATTTT. Its translation: CASRYRVSADTQYF.

The chain joins TRBV12-3 or TRBV12-4 to TRBJ2-2, with 7 positions matching TRBD1. V dropped 3 bases and J dropped 3; count of bases not matched to a gene: 10. This CDR3 has 17 amino acids. DNA for the CDR3: TGTGCCAGCAGTTTTTGGTGGCAGGGGGTTGACACCGGGGAGCTGTTTTTT. Translated, it gives CASSFWWQGVDTGELFF.

There are a few counts of this clonotype. The V and J genes are TRBV4-3 and TRBJ2-3, with 13 bases lining up with TRBD2. Germline CDR1 is LGHNA and CDR2 is YSLEER. V trimming: 4 bases; J trimming: 3 bases; junction bases outside the gene matches: 13. The CDR3 length is 19 residues. Here the CDR3 reads CASSPGVLAGGPRTDTQYF. The CDR3 nucleotides read TGCGCCAGCAGCCCCGGGGTACTAGCGGGAGGGCCTCGGACAGATACGCAGTATTTT.

The rearrangement links TRBV28 to TRBJ2-1; D is possibly TRBD2 (5 bases). The CDR3 consists of 12 residues. Deletions cut 2 bases from V and 12 bases from J, with 11 bases between. Germline V lookup: CDR1 MDHEN, CDR2 SYDVKM. In nucleotides, the CDR3 is TGTGCCAGCAGTTTAACACTAGTTGGGCAGTTCTTC. Encoded protein: CASSLTLVGQFF.

The chain employs TRBV7-8 and TRBJ1-2; D perhaps matches TRBD1 (5 bases). Trimming took 3 bases from V and 7 from J, leaving 12 bases between them. The CDR3 loop spans 13 amino acids. CDR1 is SGHVS, CDR2 FQNEAQ, per germline. The CDR3 reads CASSFRQTRGYTF. As DNA, the CDR3 is TGTGCCAGCAGCTTCCGACAGACACGTGGCTACACCTTC.

Regarding this clonotype: One end of the junction varies from germline; a read error may be responsible. V gene TRBV20-1 combines with J gene TRBJ1-1; no reliable D call. The CDR3 has 14 residues. The V gene's germline CDR1 is DFQATT and CDR2 SNEGSKA (reference sequence). CDR3 DNA: TGCAGTGCTATAATTTATGGGAGGAACACTAAAGCTTTCTTT. This gives the protein CSAIIYGRNTKAFF.